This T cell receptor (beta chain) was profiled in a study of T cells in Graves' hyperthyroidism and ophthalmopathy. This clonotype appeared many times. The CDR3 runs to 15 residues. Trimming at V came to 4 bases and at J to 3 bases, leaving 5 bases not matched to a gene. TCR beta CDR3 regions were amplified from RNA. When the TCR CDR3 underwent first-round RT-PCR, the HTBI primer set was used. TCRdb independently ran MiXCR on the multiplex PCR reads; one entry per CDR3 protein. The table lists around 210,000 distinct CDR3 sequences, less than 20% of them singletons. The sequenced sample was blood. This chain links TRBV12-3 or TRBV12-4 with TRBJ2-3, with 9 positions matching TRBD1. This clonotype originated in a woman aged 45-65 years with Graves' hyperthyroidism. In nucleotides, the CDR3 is TGTGCCAGCAGTTCACGGGACAGGGAGACAGATACGCAGTATTTT. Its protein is CASSSRDRETDTQYF.